What follows are 21 T cell receptor beta chains derived from one specimen sequenced in a study of OX40 agonist ivuxolimab in advanced cancers. The protocol was immunoSEQ multiplex PCR, while the TCRdb copy is restricted to in-frame clones and leaves out a portion. The sample comprises 75,000 to 90,000 clones, 92% of which are singletons, and 2.5% to 3% rests with the top ten. The material sequenced was CD4+ or CD8+ T cells sorted from blood, taken in a trial of the OX40 agonist ivuxolimab. Receptors originate from an adult with an advanced solid tumor such as melanoma, head and neck, liver or kidney cancer.

Written as DNA, the CDR3 is TGTGCCAGCAGCCGAGGGGGAGAAGAGACCCAGTACTTC. Amino acid sequence: CASSRGGEETQYF. The chain carries TRBV7-2 and TRBJ2-5, with a possible D match to TRBD1 (6 bases). V shed 5 bases and J shed 3 bases, with 10 bases lying between them. The CDR3 loop spans 13 amino acids. The germline gives CDR1 SGHTA, CDR2 FQGNSA.

The V gene is TRBV5-4, the J gene TRBJ2-5; possible D gene TRBD1, 5 bases. The germline V and J ends were trimmed by 4 bases and 2 bases, with 9 bases remaining between them. Germline CDR1 and CDR2: SGHNT and YYREEE (reference sequence). The CDR3 covers 13 residues. This CDR3 is CASSTYRQETQYF. The DNA of the CDR3 is TGTGCCAGCAGCACCTACAGGCAAGAGACCCAGTACTTC.

V and J are TRBV7-9 and TRBJ1-4; D may be TRBD1 (6 bases). This CDR3 contains 15 residues. Germline V gene lookup returns CDR1 SEHNR and CDR2 FQNEAQ (reference sequence). The germline V and J ends were trimmed by 1 base and 4 bases, with 10 bases remaining between them. The CDR3 coding sequence is TGTGCCAGCAGCTTAGGGGGGACACATAATGAAAAACTGTTTTTT. Translation: CASSLGGTHNEKLFF.

This chain joins TRBV30 and TRBJ2-2; perhaps D is TRBD1 or TRBD2 (5 bases each). The CDR3 spans 15 residues. CDR1 and CDR2 from the germline V gene are GTSNPN and SVGIG (reference sequence). Trimming stripped 6 bases from V and 3 bases from J, with 17 bases between. The CDR3 DNA follows: TGTGCCTGCACCCTAGGGAGACAGCACACCGGGGAGCTGTTTTTT. Translated, it gives CACTLGRQHTGELFF.

This rearrangement joins TRBV4-2 to TRBJ1-2, with D possibly being TRBD1 (6 bases). There are 14 residues in the CDR3. CDR1 and CDR2 from the germline V gene are LGHNA and YNFKEQ. Trimming took off 1 base at V and 8 bases at J, with 14 bases between the two ends. The CDR3 region has the DNA TGTGCCAGCAGCCAAGCGGGCGAAGGGGGGGGCTACACCTTC. Protein product: CASSQAGEGGGYTF.

The V call is TRBV7-8, the J call TRBJ2-2; maybe TRBD2 (6 bases). Germline CDR1 and CDR2: SGHVS and FQNEAQ. The V gene lost 0 bases and the J gene lost 4 bases, with 12 bases spanning the gap. CDR3 size: 16 residues. CDR3 residues: CASSLASLARTGELFF. The CDR3 DNA follows: TGTGCCAGCAGCTTAGCGAGTCTAGCGCGCACCGGGGAGCTGTTTTTT.

Comment on this clone: One end of the junction varies from germline; a read error may be responsible. This chain uses TRBV10-3 with TRBJ1-1; D unclear. This CDR3 is 11 amino acids long. From germline, CDR1 is ENHRY and CDR2 SYGVKD. Written as DNA, the CDR3 is TGTGCCATCAGTGGCGGCCTCGGGTCGGTCTTT. Amino acid sequence: CAISGGLGSVF.

CDR3 amino acids: CASSSSDGQPQHF. CDR3 DNA: TGTGCCAGCAGTTCAAGCGACGGTCAGCCCCAGCATTTT. The chain is built from TRBV27 and TRBJ1-5, with D unclear. Per germline, CDR1 MNHEY and CDR2 SMNVEV (reference sequence). Between the trimmed V and J ends, which lost 4 bases and 6 bases, there was a span of 10 bases. This CDR3 is built from 13 residues.

The V gene is TRBV7-8, the J gene TRBJ1-5; 8 positions match TRBD1. The CDR3 is 15 amino acids. Per the germline V gene, CDR1 is SGHVS and CDR2 is FQNEAQ. The V segment lost 4 bases and the J segment 3 bases; nucleotides outside the gene matches: 5. CDR3 amino acids: CASSSGTGANQPQHF. The CDR3 coding sequence is TGTGCCAGCAGCTCGGGGACAGGCGCCAATCAGCCCCAGCATTTT.

The rearrangement links TRBV25-1 to TRBJ2-3; no firm D call. Per the germline V gene, CDR1 is MGHDK and CDR2 is SYGVNS. Trimming left V 4 bases short and J 8 bases short, with 4 bases between. The CDR3 contains 10 residues. The CDR3 nucleotides are TGTGCCAGCAGTGGGGCTACGCAGTATTTT. Translation: CASSGATQYF.

The J gene is TRBJ2-1, the V gene TRBV7-9, with D perhaps TRBD2 (6 bases). Looked up from germline, CDR1 is SEHNR and CDR2 is FQNEAQ (reference sequence). Trimming stripped 5 bases from V and 3 bases from J, with 17 bases between. The CDR3 is made up of 16 amino acids. The CDR3 is CASSRGATRGYNEQFF. CDR3 in DNA: TGTGCCAGCAGCCGCGGGGCTACTAGGGGCTACAATGAGCAGTTCTTC.

The chain links TRBV23-1 to TRBJ1-1; D uncertain. TRBV23-1 is annotated as an ORF whose role is uncertain. The V end lost 0 bases, the J end lost 3 bases, and 11 bases lay between the germline ends. The CDR3 runs 15 residues. DNA for the CDR3: TGCGCCAGCAGTCAATCGCCCGACGGAGACACTGAAGCTTTCTTT. Amino acid sequence: CASSQSPDGDTEAFF.

The chain uses TRBV19 and TRBJ1-1; a possible D gene is TRBD1 (5 bases). CDR3 size: 13 residues. Germline V gene lookup returns CDR1 LNHDA and CDR2 SQIVND (reference sequence). V was cut by 4 bases and J by 5 bases, with 11 bases left in between. CDR3 sequence reads: CASSRQGFTEAFF. The CDR3 coding sequence is TGTGCCAGTAGTAGGCAGGGTTTTACTGAAGCTTTCTTT.

This clone was seen only once. The chain combines TRBV7-9 with TRBJ2-2; no clear D. This CDR3 contains 16 residues. Trimming shortened V by 2 bases and J by 4 bases, and 14 bases separated the two germline ends. Germline V gene sequence: CDR1 SEHNR, CDR2 FQNEAQ (reference sequence). The CDR3 loop reads CASSLSRTPTTGELFF. In nucleotides, the CDR3 is TGTGCCAGCAGCTTATCGAGGACCCCCACCACCGGGGAGCTGTTTTTT. The entire variable domain, with the rest obtained from reference TRBV7-9 and TRBJ2-2, is as follows: DTGVSQNPRHKITKRGQNVTFRCDPISEHNRLYWYRQTLGQGPEFLTYFQNEAQLEKSRLLSDRFSAERPKGSFSTLEIQRTEQGDSAMYLCASSLSRTPTTGELFFGEGSRLTVL.

This clone has just a few counts. The rearrangement links TRBV2 to TRBJ1-3; D is ambiguous. CDR1 SNHLY and CDR2 FYNNEI come from the germline V gene. Deletions cut 4 bases from V and 4 bases from J, with 11 bases between. The CDR3 totals 14 residues. The CDR3 nucleotides are TGTGCCAGCAGTGGACCCTGGCGCGGAAACACCATATATTTT. This translates into CASSGPWRGNTIYF.

The gene calls are TRBV5-8 and TRBJ1-2; D possibly corresponds to TRBD1 (5 bases). Deletions cut 7 bases from V and 5 bases from J, with 15 bases between. The germline CDR1 and CDR2 sequences are SGHTS and YDEGEE. CDR3 length equals 13 residues. This CDR3 is CASERGRTYGYTF. CDR3 nucleotide sequence: TGTGCCAGCGAGAGGGGTCGGACTTATGGCTACACCTTC.

The rearrangement joins TRBV6-5 to TRBJ2-7; TRBD2 is a possible D gene (6 bases). Between the trimmed V and J ends, which lost 0 bases and 2 bases, there was a span of 14 bases. The CDR3 extends over 16 amino acids. In germline, CDR1 is MNHEY, CDR2 SVGAGI. CDR3 residues: CASSYSFFGGTYEQYF. CDR3 nucleotides: TGTGCCAGCAGTTACTCGTTTTTTGGGGGGACCTACGAGCAGTACTTC.

The V gene is TRBV9, the J gene TRBJ1-2, with D tentatively TRBD1 (5 bases). Germline CDR1 and CDR2: SGDLS and YYNGEE. Trimming removed 3 bases from V and 8 bases from J, with 14 bases in between. There are 13 residues in the CDR3. The CDR3 loop reads CASSATAGLGYTF. The DNA of the CDR3 is TGTGCCAGCAGCGCGACAGCCGGTCTGGGCTACACCTTC.

The CDR3 sequence is CASSLGTGNGETQYF. The DNA of the CDR3 is TGCGCCAGCAGCTTGGGTACAGGTAATGGAGAGACCCAGTACTTC. The chain is built from TRBV5-1 and TRBJ2-5; possible D gene TRBD1, 5 bases. Germline-derived CDR1 and CDR2 are SGHRS and YFSETQ. CDR3 length equals 15 residues. Trimming took 0 bases from V and 4 from J, leaving 13 bases between them.

The chain joins TRBV5-1 to TRBJ1-1, with D possibly being TRBD1 (6 bases). The germline V gene encodes CDR1 SGHRS and CDR2 YFSETQ. The CDR3 spans 17 residues. Between the trimmed V and J ends, which lost 1 base and 0 bases, there was a span of 16 bases. CDR3 in DNA: TGCGCCAGCAGCTTGAGGCCGCAGGGGACCATGAACACTGAAGCTTTCTTT. This sequence encodes CASSLRPQGTMNTEAFF.

This sequence joins TRBV19 and TRBJ1-1; 10 positions agree with TRBD1. The CDR3 consists of 15 residues. Trimming at V came to 10 bases and at J to 4 bases, leaving 12 bases not matched to a gene. The germline gives CDR1 LNHDA, CDR2 SQIVND (reference sequence). The CDR3 sequence: CATTKSGQGGTEAFF. The CDR3 DNA sequence: TGTGCCACCACGAAATCCGGACAGGGGGGCACTGAAGCTTTCTTT.